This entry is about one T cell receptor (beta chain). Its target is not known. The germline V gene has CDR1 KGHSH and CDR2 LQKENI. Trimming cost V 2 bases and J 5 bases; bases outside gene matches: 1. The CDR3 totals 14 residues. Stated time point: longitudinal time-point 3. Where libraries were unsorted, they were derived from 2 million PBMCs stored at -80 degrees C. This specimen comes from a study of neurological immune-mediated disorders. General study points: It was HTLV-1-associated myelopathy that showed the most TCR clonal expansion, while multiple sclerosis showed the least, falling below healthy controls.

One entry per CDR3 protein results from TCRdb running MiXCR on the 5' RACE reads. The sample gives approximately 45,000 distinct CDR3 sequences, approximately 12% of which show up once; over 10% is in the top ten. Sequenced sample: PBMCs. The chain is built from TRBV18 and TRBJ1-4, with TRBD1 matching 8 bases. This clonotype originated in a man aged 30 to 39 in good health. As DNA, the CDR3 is TGTGCCAGCTCACCATGGACAGGGAATGAAAAACTGTTTTTT. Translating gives CASSPWTGNEKLFF.